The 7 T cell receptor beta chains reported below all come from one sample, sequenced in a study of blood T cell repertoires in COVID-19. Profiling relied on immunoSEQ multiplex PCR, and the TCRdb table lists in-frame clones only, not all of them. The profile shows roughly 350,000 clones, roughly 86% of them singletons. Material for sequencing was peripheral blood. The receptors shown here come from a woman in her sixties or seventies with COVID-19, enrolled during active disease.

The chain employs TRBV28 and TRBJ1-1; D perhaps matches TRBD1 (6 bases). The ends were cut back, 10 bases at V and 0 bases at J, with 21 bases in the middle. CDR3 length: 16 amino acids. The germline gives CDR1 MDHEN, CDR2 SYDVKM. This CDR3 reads CATRRGNQGLNTEAFF. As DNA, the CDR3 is TGTGCCACCCGCCGGGGCAACCAGGGGTTGAACACTGAAGCTTTCTTT. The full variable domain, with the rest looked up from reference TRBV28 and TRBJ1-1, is DVKVTQSSRYLVKRTGEKVFLECVQDMDHENMFWYRQDPGLGLRLIYFSYDVKMKEKGDIPEGYSVSREKKERFSLILESASTNQTSMYLCATRRGNQGLNTEAFFGQGTRLTVV.

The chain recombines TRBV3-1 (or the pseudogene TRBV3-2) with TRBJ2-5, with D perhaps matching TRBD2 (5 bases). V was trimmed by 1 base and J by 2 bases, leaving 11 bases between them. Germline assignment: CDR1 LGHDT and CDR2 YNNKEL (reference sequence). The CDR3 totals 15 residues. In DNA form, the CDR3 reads TGTGCCAGCAGCCAAGGGGCCGGGATTCAAGAGACCCAGTACTTC. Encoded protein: CASSQGAGIQETQYF.

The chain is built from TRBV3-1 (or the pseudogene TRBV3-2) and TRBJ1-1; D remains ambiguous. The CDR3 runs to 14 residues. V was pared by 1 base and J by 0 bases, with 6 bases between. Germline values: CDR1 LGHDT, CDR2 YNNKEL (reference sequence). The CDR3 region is CASSQGLLNTEAFF. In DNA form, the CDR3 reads TGTGCCAGCAGCCAAGGCCTATTGAACACTGAAGCTTTCTTT.

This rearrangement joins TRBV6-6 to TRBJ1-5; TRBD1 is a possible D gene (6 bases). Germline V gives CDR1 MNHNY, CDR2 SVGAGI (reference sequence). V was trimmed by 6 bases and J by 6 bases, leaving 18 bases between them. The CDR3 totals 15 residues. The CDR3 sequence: CASSNDRLGSQPQHF. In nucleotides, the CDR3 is TGTGCCAGCAGCAACGACAGGTTGGGGAGTCAGCCCCAGCATTTT.

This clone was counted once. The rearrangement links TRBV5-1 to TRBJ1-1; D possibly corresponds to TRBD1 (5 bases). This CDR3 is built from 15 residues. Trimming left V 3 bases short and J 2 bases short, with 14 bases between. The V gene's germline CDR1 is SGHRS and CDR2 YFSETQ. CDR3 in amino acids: CASSSNRGGNTEAFF. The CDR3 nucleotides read TGCGCCAGCAGCTCTAATCGGGGGGGAAACACTGAAGCTTTCTTT.

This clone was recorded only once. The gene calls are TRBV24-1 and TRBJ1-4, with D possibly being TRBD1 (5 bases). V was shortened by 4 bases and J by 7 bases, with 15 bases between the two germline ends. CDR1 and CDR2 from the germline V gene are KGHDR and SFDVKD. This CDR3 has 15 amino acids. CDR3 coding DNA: TGTGCCACCAGTGAGTCGCAGGGCCTGTCTGAAAAACTGTTTTTT. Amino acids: CATSESQGLSEKLFF.

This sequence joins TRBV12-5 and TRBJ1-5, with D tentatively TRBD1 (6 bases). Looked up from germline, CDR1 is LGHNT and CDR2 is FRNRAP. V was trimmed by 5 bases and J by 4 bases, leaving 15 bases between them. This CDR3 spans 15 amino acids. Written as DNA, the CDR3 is TGTGCTAGTGGTCCTTCATCAGGGGTTAATCAGCCCCAGCATTTT. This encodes CASGPSSGVNQPQHF.